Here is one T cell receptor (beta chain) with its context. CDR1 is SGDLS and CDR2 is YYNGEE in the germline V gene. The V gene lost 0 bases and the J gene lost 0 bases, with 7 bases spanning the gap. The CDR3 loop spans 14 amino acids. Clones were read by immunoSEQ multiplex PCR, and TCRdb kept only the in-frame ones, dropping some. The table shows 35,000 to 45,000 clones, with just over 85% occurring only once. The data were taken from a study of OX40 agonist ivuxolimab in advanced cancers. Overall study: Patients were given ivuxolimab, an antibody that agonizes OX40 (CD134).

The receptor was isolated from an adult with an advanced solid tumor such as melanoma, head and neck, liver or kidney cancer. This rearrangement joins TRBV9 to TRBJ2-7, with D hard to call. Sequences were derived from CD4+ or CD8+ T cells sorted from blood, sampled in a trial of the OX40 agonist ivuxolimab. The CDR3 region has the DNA TGTGCCAGCAGCGTAGGGCAGAACTCCTACGAGCAGTACTTC. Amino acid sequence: CASSVGQNSYEQYF.